This record concerns one T cell receptor beta chain sequence. Its antigen is still unknown. The entry originates in a study of T cell responses to AZD1222 COVID-19 vaccine. Study background: Whether given at about 4 or about 12 weeks, second doses were pooled.

General study points: Seropositive status at baseline applied to only five to seven AZD1222 recipients. In the spike-specific TCR repertoire, nearly half reportedly target unmutated variant regions.

Trimming removed 10 bases from V and 1 base from J, with 22 bases in between. CDR1 and CDR2 (germline): MDHEN, SYDVKM. The CDR3 loop spans 16 amino acids. Sequencing was performed with immunoSEQ multiplex PCR; in TCRdb, only in-frame clones are kept and a portion is missing. This table has 150,000 or so clones, over 75% appearing once. The sequences come from peripheral blood, collected on day 0 of AZD1222 vaccination. This sequence joins TRBV28 and TRBJ2-5, with D perhaps assigned TRBD1 or TRBD2 (6 bases each). The receptor was isolated from an adult in good health. The CDR3 DNA is TGTGCCACGGAGGGACAAACAAGCCTGTCCCAAGAGACCCAGTACTTC. It codes for CATEGQTSLSQETQYF. Based on the CDR3 plus reference TRBV28 and TRBJ2-5, the full variable domain is DVKVTQSSRYLVKRTGEKVFLECVQDMDHENMFWYRQDPGLGLRLIYFSYDVKMKEKGDIPEGYSVSREKKERFSLILESASTNQTSMYLCATEGQTSLSQETQYFGPGTRLLVL.